This T cell receptor (beta chain) was sequenced during a study of blood T cells in healthy people across ages. Study-wide findings and caveats: Changes in expanded clonotypes were possibly confounded, as the CMV status of donors was unknown.

The germline gives CDR1 SGDLS, CDR2 YYNGEE. The CDR3 consists of 15 residues. Between the trimmed V and J ends, which lost 0 bases and 1 base, there was a span of 9 bases. As to this clonotype: The antigen remains unidentified.

A second PCR, run for about 7 to 11 cycles, used a sample-barcoded 5' primer plus a J-beta primer mix. A single record per CDR3 protein comes from TCRdb applying MiXCR to the 5' RACE reads. Seen here are roughly 1.7 million distinct CDR3 sequences, almost 35% observed once, and the top ten hold around 11%. This clonotype was obtained from a woman in her thirties in good health. V gene TRBV9 combines with J gene TRBJ2-3; D might be TRBD2 (5 bases). The material sequenced was blood. The DNA of the CDR3 is TGTGCCAGCAGCGTAGATAACGGGGGCACAGATACGCAGTATTTT. Translated: CASSVDNGGTDTQYF.